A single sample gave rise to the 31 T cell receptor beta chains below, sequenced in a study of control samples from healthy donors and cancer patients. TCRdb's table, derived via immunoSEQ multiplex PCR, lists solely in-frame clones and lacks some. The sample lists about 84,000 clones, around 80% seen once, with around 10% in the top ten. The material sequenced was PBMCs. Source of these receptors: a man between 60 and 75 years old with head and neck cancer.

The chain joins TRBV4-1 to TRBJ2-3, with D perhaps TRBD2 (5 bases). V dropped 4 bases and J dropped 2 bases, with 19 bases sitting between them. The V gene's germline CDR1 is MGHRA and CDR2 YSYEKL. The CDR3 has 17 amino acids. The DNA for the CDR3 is TGCGCCAGCAGCCGCCCAGGCGGCGGAGGATACACAGATACGCAGTATTTT. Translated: CASSRPGGGGYTDTQYF.

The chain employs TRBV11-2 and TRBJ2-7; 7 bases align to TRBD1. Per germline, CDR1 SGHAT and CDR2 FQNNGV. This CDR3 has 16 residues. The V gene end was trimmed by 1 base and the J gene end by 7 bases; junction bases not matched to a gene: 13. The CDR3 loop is CASSLGVGQSYGEQYF. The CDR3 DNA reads TGTGCCAGCAGCTTAGGGGTGGGACAGAGCTACGGAGAGCAGTACTTC.

Here the CDR3 reads CASTADRVNYGYTF. CDR3 sequence (DNA): TGTGCCAGCACGGCCGACAGGGTCAACTATGGCTACACCTTC. The genes are TRBV28 and TRBJ1-2; 7 nucleotides match TRBD1. The CDR3 runs 14 residues. The J segment lost 2 bases and the V segment lost 7 bases, leaving 7 bases of the junction unmatched. CDR1 and CDR2 (germline): MDHEN, SYDVKM.

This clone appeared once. The chain's CDR3 is CASDKVASGSFTGELFF. In nucleotides, the CDR3 is TGTGCCAGCGATAAAGTGGCTAGCGGGAGTTTTACCGGGGAGCTGTTTTTT. The chain employs TRBV7-9 and TRBJ2-2, with 10 bases that match TRBD2. V lost 8 bases to trimming and J lost 5 bases; unmatched junction nucleotides: 14. The CDR3 extends over 17 amino acids. Looked up from germline, CDR1 is SEHNR and CDR2 is FQNEAQ (reference sequence).

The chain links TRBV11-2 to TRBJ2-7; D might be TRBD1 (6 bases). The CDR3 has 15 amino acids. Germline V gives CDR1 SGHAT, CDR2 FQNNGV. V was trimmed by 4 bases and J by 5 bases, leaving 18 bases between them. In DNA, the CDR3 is TGTGCCAGCAGCTCGTGGACAGAGGGGAGCAACGAGCAGTACTTC. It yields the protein CASSSWTEGSNEQYF.

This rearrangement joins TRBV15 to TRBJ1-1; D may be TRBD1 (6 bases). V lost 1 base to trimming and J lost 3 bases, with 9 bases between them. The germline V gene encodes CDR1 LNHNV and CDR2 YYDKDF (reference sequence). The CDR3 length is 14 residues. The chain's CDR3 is CATSRVKGDTEAFF. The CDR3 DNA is TGTGCCACCAGCAGAGTGAAGGGGGACACTGAAGCTTTCTTT.

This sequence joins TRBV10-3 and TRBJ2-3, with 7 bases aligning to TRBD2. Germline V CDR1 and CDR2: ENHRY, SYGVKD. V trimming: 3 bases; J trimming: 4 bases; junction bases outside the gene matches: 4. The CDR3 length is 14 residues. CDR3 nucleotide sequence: TGTGCCATCAGTGATGGGAGCGGGGCAGATACGCAGTATTTT. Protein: CAISDGSGADTQYF.

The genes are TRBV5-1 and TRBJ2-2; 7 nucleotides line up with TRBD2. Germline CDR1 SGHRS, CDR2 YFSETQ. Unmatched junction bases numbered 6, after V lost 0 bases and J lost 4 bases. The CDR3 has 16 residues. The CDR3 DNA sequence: TGCGCCAGCAGCTTGGTGGCGGGAGTTCTCACCGGGGAGCTGTTTTTT. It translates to CASSLVAGVLTGELFF.

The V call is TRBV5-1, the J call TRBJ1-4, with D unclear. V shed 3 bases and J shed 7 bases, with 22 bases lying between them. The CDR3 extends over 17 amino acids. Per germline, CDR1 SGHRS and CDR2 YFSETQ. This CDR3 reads CASSSTTLGAFSEKLFF. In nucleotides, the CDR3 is TGCGCCAGCAGCTCAACCACATTGGGCGCGTTTAGTGAAAAACTGTTTTTT.

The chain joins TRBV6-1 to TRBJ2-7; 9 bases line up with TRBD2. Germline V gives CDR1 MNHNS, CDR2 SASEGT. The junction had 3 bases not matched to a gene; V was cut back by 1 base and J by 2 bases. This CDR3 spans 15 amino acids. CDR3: CASSEGLAGAYEQYF. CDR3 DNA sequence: TGTGCCAGCAGTGAAGGTTTAGCGGGAGCCTACGAGCAGTACTTC.

The CDR3 nucleotides read TGCGCCAGCAGCCCGGACCAGCCCTCCTACGAGCAGTACTTC. Its protein product is CASSPDQPSYEQYF. This sequence joins TRBV5-1 and TRBJ2-7; D unresolved. CDR1 is SGHRS and CDR2 is YFSETQ in the germline V gene. The CDR3 loop spans 14 amino acids. V was cut by 4 bases and J by 0 bases, with 11 bases left in between.

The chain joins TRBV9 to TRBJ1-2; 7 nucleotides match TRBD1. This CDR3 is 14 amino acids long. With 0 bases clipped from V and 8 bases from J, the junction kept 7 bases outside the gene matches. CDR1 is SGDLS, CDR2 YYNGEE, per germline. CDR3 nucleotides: TGTGCCAGCAGCGTAGAGGGGGCAGCGCAAGGCTACACCTTC. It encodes CASSVEGAAQGYTF.

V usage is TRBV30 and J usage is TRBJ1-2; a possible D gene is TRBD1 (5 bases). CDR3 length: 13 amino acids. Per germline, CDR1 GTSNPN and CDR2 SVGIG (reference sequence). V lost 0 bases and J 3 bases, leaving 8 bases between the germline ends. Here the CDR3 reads CAWSVLGDYGYTF. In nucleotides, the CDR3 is TGTGCCTGGAGTGTGTTGGGGGACTATGGCTACACCTTC.

The CDR3, as DNA: TGTGCCAGCTCGCGTTGGGCTGGATCCTACAATGAGCAGTTCTTC. Protein product: CASSRWAGSYNEQFF. The J gene is TRBJ2-1, the V gene TRBV13; D remains unclear. V was cut by 8 bases and J by 1 base, with 15 bases left in between. The CDR3 sequence is 15 residues long. The germline CDR1 and CDR2 sequences are PRHDT and FYEKMQ (reference sequence).

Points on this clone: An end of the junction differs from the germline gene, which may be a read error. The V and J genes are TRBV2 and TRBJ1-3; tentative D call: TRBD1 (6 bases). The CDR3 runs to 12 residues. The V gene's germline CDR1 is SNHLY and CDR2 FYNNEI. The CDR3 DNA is TGTGCCGGCAGGGGTTCTGGAAACACCATATATTTT. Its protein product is CAGRGSGNTIYF. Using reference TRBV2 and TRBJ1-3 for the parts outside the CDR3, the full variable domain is EPEVTQTPSHQVTQMGQEVILRCVPISNHLYFYWYRQILGQKVEFLVSFYNNEISEKSEIFDDQFSVERPDGSNFTLKIRSTKLEDSAMYFCAGRGSGNTIYFGEGSWLTVV.

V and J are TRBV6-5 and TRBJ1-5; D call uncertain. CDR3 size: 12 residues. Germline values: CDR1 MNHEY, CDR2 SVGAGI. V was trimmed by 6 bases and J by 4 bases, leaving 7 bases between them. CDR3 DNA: TGTGCCAGCAGCCACCGGAATCAGCCCCAGCATTTT. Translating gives CASSHRNQPQHF.

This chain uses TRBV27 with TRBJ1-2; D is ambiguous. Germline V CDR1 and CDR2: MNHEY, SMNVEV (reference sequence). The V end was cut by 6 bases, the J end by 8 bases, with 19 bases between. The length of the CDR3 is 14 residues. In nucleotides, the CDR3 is TGTGCCAGCAGGACGACCTCGGCCGCGGGGGGCTACACCTTC. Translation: CASRTTSAAGGYTF.

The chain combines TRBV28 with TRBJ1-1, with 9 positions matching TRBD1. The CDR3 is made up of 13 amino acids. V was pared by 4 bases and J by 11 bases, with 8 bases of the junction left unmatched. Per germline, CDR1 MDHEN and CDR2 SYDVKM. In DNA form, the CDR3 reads TGTGCCAGCAGTTCCGACGGACAGGGGAAGGCTTTCTTT. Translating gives CASSSDGQGKAFF.

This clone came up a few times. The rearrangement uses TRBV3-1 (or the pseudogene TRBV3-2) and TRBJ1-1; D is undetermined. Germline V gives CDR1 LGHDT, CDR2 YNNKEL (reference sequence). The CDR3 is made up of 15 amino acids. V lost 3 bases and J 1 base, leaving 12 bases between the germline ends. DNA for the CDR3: TGTGCCAGCAGCCATTCGGCGGAGGGGAACACTGAAGCTTTCTTT. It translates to CASSHSAEGNTEAFF.

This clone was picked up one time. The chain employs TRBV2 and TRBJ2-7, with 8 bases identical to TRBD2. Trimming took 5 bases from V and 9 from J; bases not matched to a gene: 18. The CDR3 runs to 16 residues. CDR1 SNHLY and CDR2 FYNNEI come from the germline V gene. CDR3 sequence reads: CASSCRGYSGTATQYF. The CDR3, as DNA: TGTGCCAGCAGTTGCCGGGGGTATAGCGGGACCGCCACGCAGTACTTC.

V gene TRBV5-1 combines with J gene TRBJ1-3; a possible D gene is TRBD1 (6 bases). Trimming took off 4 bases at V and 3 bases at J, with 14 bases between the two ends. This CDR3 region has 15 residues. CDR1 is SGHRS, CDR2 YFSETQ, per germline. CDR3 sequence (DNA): TGCGCCAGCAGCCAGCCCAGGGGAAGTGGAAACACCATATATTTT. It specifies CASSQPRGSGNTIYF. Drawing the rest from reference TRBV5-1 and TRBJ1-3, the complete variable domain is KAGVTQTPRYLIKTRGQQVTLSCSPISGHRSVSWYQQTPGQGLQFLFEYFSETQRNKGNFPGRFSGRQFSNSRSEMNVSTLELGDSALYLCASSQPRGSGNTIYFGEGSWLTVV.

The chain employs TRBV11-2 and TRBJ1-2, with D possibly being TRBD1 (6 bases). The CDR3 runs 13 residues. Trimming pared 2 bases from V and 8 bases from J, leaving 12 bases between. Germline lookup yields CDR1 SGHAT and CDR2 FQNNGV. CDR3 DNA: TGTGCCAGCAGCTTAACAGGGCAAATAGGCTACACCTTC. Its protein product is CASSLTGQIGYTF.

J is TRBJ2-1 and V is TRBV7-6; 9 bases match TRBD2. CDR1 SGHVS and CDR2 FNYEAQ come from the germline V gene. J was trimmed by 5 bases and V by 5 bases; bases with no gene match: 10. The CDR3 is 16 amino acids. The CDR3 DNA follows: TGTGCCAGCAGCCTCCGCGCGGGAGGGCTTAACAATGAGCAGTTCTTC. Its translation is CASSLRAGGLNNEQFF.

In nucleotides, the CDR3 is TGTGCCAGCAGTTACTCGACAGCTGGGGCCAACGTCCTGACTTTC. Its translation: CASSYSTAGANVLTF. The rearrangement uses TRBV6-6 and TRBJ2-6, with D perhaps TRBD1 (5 bases). CDR3 length: 15 amino acids. Germline V gene sequence: CDR1 MNHNY, CDR2 SVGAGI (reference sequence). V lost 0 bases and J 2 bases, leaving 5 bases between the germline ends.

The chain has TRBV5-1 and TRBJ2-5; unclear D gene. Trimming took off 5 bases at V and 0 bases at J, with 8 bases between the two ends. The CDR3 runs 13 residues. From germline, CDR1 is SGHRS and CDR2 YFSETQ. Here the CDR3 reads CASSRNDQETQYF. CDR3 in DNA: TGCGCCAGCAGTCGTAACGACCAAGAGACCCAGTACTTC.

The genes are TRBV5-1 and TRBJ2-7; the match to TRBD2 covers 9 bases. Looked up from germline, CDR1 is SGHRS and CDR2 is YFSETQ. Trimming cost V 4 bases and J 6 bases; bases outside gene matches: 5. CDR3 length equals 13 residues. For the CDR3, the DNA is TGCGCCAGCAGCGGCATACTAGCGGGCGAGCAGTACTTC. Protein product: CASSGILAGEQYF.

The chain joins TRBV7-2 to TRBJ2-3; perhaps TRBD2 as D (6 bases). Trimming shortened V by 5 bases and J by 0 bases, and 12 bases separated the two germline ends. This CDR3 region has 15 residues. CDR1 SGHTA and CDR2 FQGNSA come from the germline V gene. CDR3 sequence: CASSAGSVSTDTQYF. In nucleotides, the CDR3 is TGTGCCAGCAGCGCGGGGAGTGTAAGCACAGATACGCAGTATTTT. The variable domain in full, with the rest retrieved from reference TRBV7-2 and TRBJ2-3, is GAGVSQSPSNKVTEKGKDVELRCDPISGHTALYWYRQSLGQGLEFLIYFQGNSAPDKSGLPSDRFSAERTGGSVSTLTIQRTQQEDSAVYLCASSAGSVSTDTQYFGPGTRLTVL.

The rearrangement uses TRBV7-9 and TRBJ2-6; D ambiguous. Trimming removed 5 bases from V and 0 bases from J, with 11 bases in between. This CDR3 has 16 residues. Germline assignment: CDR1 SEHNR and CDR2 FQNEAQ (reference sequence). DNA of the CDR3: TGTGCCAGCAGCCCACGACGCTCCTCTGGGGCCAACGTCCTGACTTTC. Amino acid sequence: CASSPRRSSGANVLTF.

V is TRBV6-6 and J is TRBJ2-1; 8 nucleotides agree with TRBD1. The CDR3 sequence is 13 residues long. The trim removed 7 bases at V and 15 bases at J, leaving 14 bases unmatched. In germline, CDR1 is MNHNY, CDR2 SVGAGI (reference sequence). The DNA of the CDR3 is TGTGCCAGCAATTCCGAGGACAGGGCCCAAGGGTTCTTC. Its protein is CASNSEDRAQGFF.

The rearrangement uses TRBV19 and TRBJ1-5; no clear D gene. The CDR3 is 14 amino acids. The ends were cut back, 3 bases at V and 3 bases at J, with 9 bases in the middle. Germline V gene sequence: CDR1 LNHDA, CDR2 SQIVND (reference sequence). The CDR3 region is CASSISGYNQPQHF. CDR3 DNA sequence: TGTGCCAGTAGTATTTCCGGGTACAATCAGCCCCAGCATTTT.

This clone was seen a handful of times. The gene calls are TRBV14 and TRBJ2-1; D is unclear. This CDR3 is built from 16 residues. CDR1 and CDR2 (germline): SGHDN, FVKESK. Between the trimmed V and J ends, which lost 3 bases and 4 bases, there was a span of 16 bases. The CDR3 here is CASSHPRFRSYNEQFF. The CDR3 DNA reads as TGTGCCAGCAGCCACCCTCGATTCAGGTCTTACAATGAGCAGTTCTTC. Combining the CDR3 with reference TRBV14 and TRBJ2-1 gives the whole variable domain EAGVTQFPSHSVIEKGQTVTLRCDPISGHDNLYWYRRVMGKEIKFLLHFVKESKQDESGMPNNRFLAERTGGTYSTLKVQPAELEDSGVYFCASSHPRFRSYNEQFFGPGTRLTVL.